The entry below gives a single TCR beta chain sequence along with its context. Sequencing used immunoSEQ multiplex PCR; TCRdb keeps in-frame clones, though not all of them. The sample has 57,000 or so clones; roughly 91% are singletons. This sample was included in a study of T cell changes during pregnancy in multiple sclerosis. Germline lookup yields CDR1 SQVTM and CDR2 ANQGSEA. The length of the CDR3 is 13 residues. V was pared by 3 bases and J by 0 bases, with 8 bases between. The sequence came from a female donor with multiple sclerosis, enrolled in a pregnancy study. The source material was peripheral blood, sampled in the second trimester of pregnancy. The chain couples TRBV29-1 to TRBJ1-1; D perhaps matches TRBD1 (5 bases). The DNA for the CDR3 is TGCAGCGTTGACAGGGATTTGAACACTGAAGCTTTCTTT. It specifies CSVDRDLNTEAFF.